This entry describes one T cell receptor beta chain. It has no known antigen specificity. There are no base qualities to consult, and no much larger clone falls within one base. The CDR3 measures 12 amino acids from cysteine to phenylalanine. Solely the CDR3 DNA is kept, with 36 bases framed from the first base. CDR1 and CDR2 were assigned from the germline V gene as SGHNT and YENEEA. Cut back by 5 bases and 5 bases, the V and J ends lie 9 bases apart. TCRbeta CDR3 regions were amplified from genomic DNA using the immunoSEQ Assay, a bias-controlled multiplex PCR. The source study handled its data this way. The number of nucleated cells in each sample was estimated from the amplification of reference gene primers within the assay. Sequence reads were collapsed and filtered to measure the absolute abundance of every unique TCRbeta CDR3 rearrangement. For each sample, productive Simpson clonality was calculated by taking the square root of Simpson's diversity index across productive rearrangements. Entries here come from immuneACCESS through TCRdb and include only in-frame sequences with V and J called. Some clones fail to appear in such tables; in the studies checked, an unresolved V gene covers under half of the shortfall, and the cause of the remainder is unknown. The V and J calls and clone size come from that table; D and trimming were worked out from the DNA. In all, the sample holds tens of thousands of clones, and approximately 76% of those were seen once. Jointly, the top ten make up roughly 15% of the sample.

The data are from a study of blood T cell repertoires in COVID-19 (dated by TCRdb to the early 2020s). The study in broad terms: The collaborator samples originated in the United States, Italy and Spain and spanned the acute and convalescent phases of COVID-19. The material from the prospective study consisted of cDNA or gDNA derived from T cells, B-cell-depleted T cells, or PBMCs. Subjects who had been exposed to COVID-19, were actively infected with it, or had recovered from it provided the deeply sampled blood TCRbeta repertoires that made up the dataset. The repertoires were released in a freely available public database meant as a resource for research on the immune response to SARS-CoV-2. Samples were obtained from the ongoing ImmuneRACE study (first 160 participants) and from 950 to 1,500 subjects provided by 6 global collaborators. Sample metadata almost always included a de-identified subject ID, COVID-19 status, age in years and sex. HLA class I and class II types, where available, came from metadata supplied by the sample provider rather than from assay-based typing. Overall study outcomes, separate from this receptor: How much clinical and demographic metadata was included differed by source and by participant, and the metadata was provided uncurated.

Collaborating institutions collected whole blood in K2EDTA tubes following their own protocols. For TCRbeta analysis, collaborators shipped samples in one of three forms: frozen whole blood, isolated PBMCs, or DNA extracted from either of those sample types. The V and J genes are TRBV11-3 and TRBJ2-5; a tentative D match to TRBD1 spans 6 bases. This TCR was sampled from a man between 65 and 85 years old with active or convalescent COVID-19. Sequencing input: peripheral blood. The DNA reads TGTGCCAGCAGCCAACAGGGCGAGACCCAGTACTTC. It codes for CASSQQGETQYF.